This TCR beta chain was recorded in a study of blood T cells in healthy people across ages (dated by TCRdb to 2013 to 2016). For the wider study: In model experiments, template switching captured roughly one uniquely barcoded TCR beta cDNA molecule for every two T cells. To avoid experimental bias, donors of different ages were spread randomly across the sequencing lanes. The donors were divided into four age groups: young (average about 15 years), middle-aged (about 41), aged (roughly 60) and long-lived (around 80). Two additional independent replicas of 1 million unique cDNA reads from the same blood draw were analyzed for two donors (one aged 18 to 30 and one aged 80 or older). Age-related changes in TCR beta repertoire diversity were measured in the study by deep sequencing normalized with unique cDNA molecular identifiers.

Findings and caveats that apply to the study as a whole: The CMV infection status of donors was not known, potentially confounding age-related changes in expanded clonotypes. Estimates of total diversity from one million sequenced T cells were regarded as lower bounds and underestimates. Observed TCR beta diversity per million T cells fell roughly linearly with age, and a significant reduction was already apparent by age around 40. Conclusive comparison of naive and antigen-experienced compartments was prevented by the profiling of bulk unsorted PBMCs. A strong correlation was found between observed TCR beta diversity and the percentage of naive T cells measured by flow cytometry. Compared with the aged group, the long-lived group had more naive CD4+ T cells, fewer expanded clones and increased TCR diversity, suggesting age selection.

As to this clonotype: What antigen it recognizes has not been identified. No base qualities exist here, and no much larger clone lies one base off it.

Donors were 35 to 40 systemically healthy Caucasian individuals from Russia aged roughly 6 to 95 years. Each donor gave ten milliliters of peripheral blood, collected into EDTA-treated Vacutainer tubes. PBMCs were isolated by Ficoll-Paque density-gradient centrifugation, with at least 6.5 million obtained per sample. Total RNA was extracted from PBMCs with Trizol reagent, with at least 6 micrograms obtained per sample. For every donor, an aliquot of PBMCs went through flow cytometry to measure the percentages of naive CD45RAhigh/CD27high T cells. The CDR3, from cysteine to phenylalanine, totals 12 residues. This entry keeps only the CDR3 DNA: 36 bases, framed from base 1. The germline V gene (reference sequence) specifies DFQATT as CDR1 and SNEGSKA as CDR2. V trim: 8 bases; J trim: 6 bases; unmatched bases: 10. The receptor library was made with 5' RACE. Sequenced using an Illumina HiSeq 2500. The second PCR ran for about 6 to 11 cycles and used a J-beta primer mix along with a sample-barcoded 5' primer. A template-switch 5' adaptor carrying 12 random nucleotides introduced a unique molecular identifier onto each TCR beta cDNA molecule. Each sample yielded at least 2.5 million CDR3-containing paired-end reads. First-strand cDNA synthesis was performed from all RNA using the Mint cDNA synthesis kit, with priming by a TRBC-specific oligonucleotide. All cDNA was treated with uracil-DNA glycosylase and then went through a first 18-cycle PCR with the universal primers M1SS and BC2_uni_R. Under the source paper's analysis protocol: For normalization, 1 million high-quality reads were randomly selected from each sample, with every read carrying a distinct molecular identifier. Instead of being binned into consensus sequences, reads that shared molecular identifiers were thrown out. MiTCR, with a Q25 quality threshold and the strictest error-elimination algorithm, was used for CDR3 identification, clonotype clustering and error correction. A nonparametric unseen species model with Euler transformation was used to estimate a lower bound on total TCR beta diversity. TCRdb trimmed the raw reads at Q25, called clones with MiXCR and kept productive beta chains. Each CDR3 protein appears once, grouped with its most common genes and DNA. TCRdb's processing, not the authors', yielded these V and J calls. The sample table holds under 800,000 distinct CDR3 sequences, of which roughly 41% were seen once. Together, the top ten hold approximately 22% of the sample.

The sequencing sample was made of blood. Recombination linked TRBV20-1 to TRBJ2-7, with TRBD2 identical over 7 junction bases. The sequence derives from a woman aged 55-75 years in good health. DNA sequence: TGCAGTCCCCGAGGGAGGGTAGGCGAGCAGTACTTC. The encoded protein is CSPRGRVGEQYF.